A selection of T cell receptor beta chains follows, all from one sample in a study of T cells after yellow fever vaccination. TCRdb called the 5' RACE reads again in MiXCR, with one record for every CDR3 protein. There are under 500,000 distinct CDR3 sequences in the sample; 18% occur only once, and around 17% lies in the top ten. This material consisted of PBMCs, taken before the yellow fever booster vaccination. These receptors came from a man between 18 and 29 years old who received the YFV17D yellow fever vaccine. CDR3s leave out the opening cysteine and the closing phenylalanine or tryptophan. Each record gives: D gene, V gene, CDR3 protein. A D gene is named only where the DNA matches it firmly.

D: TRBD2
V: TRBV9
CDR3: ASSARTSGGQETQY

D: NA
V: TRBV7-9
CDR3: ASSPQGGEAF

D: TRBD1
V: TRBV7-9
CDR3: ASSLGDEGQETYNEQF

D: NA
V: TRBV2
CDR3: ASSPEGRLTGELF

D: NA
V: TRBV30
CDR3: AWSVQGGYGYT

D: NA
V: TRBV7-2
CDR3: ASSVRVASYNEQF

D: NA
V: TRBV20-1
CDR3: SARDARRGVSEQY

D: TRBD1
V: TRBV12-5
CDR3: ASGTDRGYTGANVLT

D: TRBD2
V: TRBV4-1
CDR3: ASSQVDGGATDTQY

D: TRBD2
V: TRBV7-9
CDR3: ASSTNPGLGRAGELF

D: NA
V: TRBV7-9
CDR3: ASSLEFTGELF

D: NA
V: TRBV7-2
CDR3: ASTVGTPNAELF

D: NA
V: TRBV5-1
CDR3: ASSAQVTYNEQF

D: TRBD1
V: TRBV7-2
CDR3: ASSLGTGSGIGGYT

D: NA
V: TRBV20-1
CDR3: SARDPRTPKQF

D: NA
V: TRBV7-6
CDR3: ASRGGGNEQF

D: TRBD2
V: TRBV5-1
CDR3: ASSLDPSGNTDTQY

D: NA
V: TRBV6-6
CDR3: ASSYFSSGANVLT

D: TRBD1
V: TRBV6-5
CDR3: ASSYSIDGTGRGYT

D: TRBD1
V: TRBV12-3/TRBV12-4
CDR3: ASSLAVGQRETQY

D: NA
V: TRBV10-3
CDR3: AISAGAEETQY

D: TRBD2
V: TRBV12-3/TRBV12-4
CDR3: ASSFRTSGTDTQY

D: NA
V: TRBV6-2/TRBV6-3
CDR3: ASRRSGDEQF

D: TRBD1
V: TRBV7-9
CDR3: ASSFGTGETDTQY

D: NA
V: TRBV7-9
CDR3: ASSPAVATYNSPLH

D: NA
V: TRBV5-1
CDR3: ASTIDTAEGGGYT

D: NA
V: TRBV6-5
CDR3: ASSFGASRSLH

D: NA
V: TRBV6-2/TRBV6-3
CDR3: ASSSQGNHQPQH

D: TRBD1
V: TRBV6-1
CDR3: ASRRQGAAEQF

D: TRBD2
V: TRBV7-2
CDR3: ASSLDISGGVKNIQY